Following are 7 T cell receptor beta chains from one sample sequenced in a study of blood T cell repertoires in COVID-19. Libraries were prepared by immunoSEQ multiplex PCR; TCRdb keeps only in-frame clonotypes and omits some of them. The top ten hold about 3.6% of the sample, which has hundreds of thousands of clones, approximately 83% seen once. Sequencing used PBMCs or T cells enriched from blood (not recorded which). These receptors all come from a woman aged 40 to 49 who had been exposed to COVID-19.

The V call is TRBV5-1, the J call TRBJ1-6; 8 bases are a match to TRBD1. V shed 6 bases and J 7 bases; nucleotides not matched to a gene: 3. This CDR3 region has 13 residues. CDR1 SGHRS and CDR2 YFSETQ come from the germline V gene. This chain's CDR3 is CASTGQENSPLHF. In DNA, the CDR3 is TGCGCCAGCACGGGACAGGAAAATTCACCCCTCCACTTT.

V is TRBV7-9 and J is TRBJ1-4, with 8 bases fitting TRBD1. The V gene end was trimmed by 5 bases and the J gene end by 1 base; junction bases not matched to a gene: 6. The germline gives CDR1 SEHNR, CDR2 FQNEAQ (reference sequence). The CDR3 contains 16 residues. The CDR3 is CASSLGQAVTNEKLFF. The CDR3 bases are TGTGCCAGCAGCCTGGGACAGGCAGTAACTAATGAAAAACTGTTTTTT.

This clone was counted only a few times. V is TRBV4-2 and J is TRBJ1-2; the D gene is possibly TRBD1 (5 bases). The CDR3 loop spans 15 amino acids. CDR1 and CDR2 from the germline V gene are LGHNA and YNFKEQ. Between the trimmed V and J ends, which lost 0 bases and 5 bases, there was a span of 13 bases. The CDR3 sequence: CASSQDAGVGYGYTF. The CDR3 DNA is TGTGCCAGCAGCCAAGATGCGGGGGTAGGGTATGGCTACACCTTC.

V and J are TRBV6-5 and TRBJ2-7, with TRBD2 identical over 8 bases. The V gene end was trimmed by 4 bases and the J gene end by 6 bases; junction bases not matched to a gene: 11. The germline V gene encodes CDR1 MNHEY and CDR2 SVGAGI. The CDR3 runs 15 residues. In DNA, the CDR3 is TGTGCCAGCAGTTCCTCCTACGGGGGGGTCGGCGAGCAGTACTTC. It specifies CASSSSYGGVGEQYF.

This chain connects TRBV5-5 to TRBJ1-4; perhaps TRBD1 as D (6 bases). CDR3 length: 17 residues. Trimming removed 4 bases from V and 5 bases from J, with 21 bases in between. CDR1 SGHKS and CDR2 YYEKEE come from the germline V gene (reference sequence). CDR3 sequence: CASSRDGGRGANEKLFF. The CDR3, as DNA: TGTGCCAGCAGCCGGGACGGGGGGCGTGGGGCGAATGAAAAACTGTTTTTT.

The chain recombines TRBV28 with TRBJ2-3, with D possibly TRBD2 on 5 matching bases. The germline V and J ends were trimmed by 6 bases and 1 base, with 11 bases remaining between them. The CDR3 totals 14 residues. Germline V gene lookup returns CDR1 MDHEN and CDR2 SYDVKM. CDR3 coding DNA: TGTGCCAGCAGACCAGCGGTCGGCACAGATACGCAGTATTTT. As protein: CASRPAVGTDTQYF.

The CDR3 here is CSASWGHQNLNTEAFF. Written as DNA, the CDR3 is TGCAGTGCTAGTTGGGGACATCAGAATTTGAACACTGAAGCTTTCTTT. The chain uses TRBV20-1 and TRBJ1-1, with D possibly being TRBD1 (6 bases). The germline V and J ends were trimmed by 3 bases and 0 bases, with 17 bases remaining between them. CDR3 length: 16 amino acids. Per the germline V gene, CDR1 is DFQATT and CDR2 is SNEGSKA (reference sequence).